The source of this T cell receptor (beta chain) is a study of STAT5B mutations in CD4+ large granular lymphocyte leukemia. The germline gives CDR1 ENHRY, CDR2 SYGVKD. The CDR3 spans 15 residues. Trimming took off 1 base at V and 3 bases at J, with 10 bases between the two ends. Original handling: The detection floor for productive clonotype frequency was 2.59 x 10-5. Assay: immunoSEQ multiplex PCR; the TCRdb copy retains only in-frame clones and omits some. V and J calls and clone size are those listed in that table; D and trimming were worked out from the DNA. In the table there are about 30,000 clones, approximately 73% of which are singletons. In the case of this clone: Its antigen is not identified.

Notes on the study in general: Compared with healthy controls (2/35), patient top clones favored TRBV06 (8/27). No patients shared main leukemic clonotypes, though around 24% appeared at low frequency elsewhere.

Controls came from buffy coats of healthy blood donors. This clonotype originated in a human donor in good health. Sequenced: CD4+ T cells from blood buffy coats. This rearrangement joins TRBV10-3 to TRBJ2-4; the D is unclear. This chain's CDR3 is CAISELGGVKNIQYF. CDR3 DNA sequence: TGTGCCATCAGTGAGTTGGGCGGTGTCAAAAACATTCAGTACTTC.